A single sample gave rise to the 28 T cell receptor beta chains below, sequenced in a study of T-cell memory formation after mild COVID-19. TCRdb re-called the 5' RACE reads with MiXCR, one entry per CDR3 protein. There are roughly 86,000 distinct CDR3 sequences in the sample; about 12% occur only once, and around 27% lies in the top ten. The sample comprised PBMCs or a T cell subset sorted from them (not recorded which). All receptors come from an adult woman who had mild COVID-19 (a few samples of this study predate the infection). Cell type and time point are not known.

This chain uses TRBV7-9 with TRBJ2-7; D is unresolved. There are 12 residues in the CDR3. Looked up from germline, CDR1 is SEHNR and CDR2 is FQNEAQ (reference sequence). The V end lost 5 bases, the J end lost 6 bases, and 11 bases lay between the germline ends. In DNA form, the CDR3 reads TGTGCCAGCAGCCCGACACCCCCCGAGCAGTACTTC. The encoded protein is CASSPTPPEQYF.

The DNA for the CDR3 is TGTGCCAGCAGTGTACTAGCGGGGCCCAGCACAGATACGCAGTATTTT. It encodes CASSVLAGPSTDTQYF. This chain joins TRBV2 and TRBJ2-3; 10 bases fit TRBD2. The CDR3 consists of 16 residues. Germline loops: CDR1 SNHLY, CDR2 FYNNEI. The trim removed 4 bases at V and 0 bases at J, leaving 4 bases unmatched. Combining the CDR3 with reference TRBV2 and TRBJ2-3 gives the whole variable domain EPEVTQTPSHQVTQMGQEVILRCVPISNHLYFYWYRQILGQKVEFLVSFYNNEISEKSEIFDDQFSVERPDGSNFTLKIRSTKLEDSAMYFCASSVLAGPSTDTQYFGPGTRLTVL.

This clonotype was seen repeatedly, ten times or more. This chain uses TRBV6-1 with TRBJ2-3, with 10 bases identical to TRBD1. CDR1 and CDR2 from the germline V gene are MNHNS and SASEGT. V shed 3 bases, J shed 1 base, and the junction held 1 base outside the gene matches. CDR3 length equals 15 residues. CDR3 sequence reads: CASSDGTGGTDTQYF. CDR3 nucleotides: TGTGCCAGCAGTGATGGGACAGGGGGCACAGATACGCAGTATTTT.

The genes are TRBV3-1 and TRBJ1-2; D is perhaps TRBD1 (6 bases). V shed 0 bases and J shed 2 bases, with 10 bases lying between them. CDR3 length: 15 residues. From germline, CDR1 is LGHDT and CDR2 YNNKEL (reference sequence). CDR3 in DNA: TGTGCCAGCAGCCAAGATGAGGGGGTCAACTATGGCTACACCTTC. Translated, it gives CASSQDEGVNYGYTF. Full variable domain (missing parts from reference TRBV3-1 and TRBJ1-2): DTAVSQTPKYLVTQMGNDKSIKCEQNLGHDTMYWYKQDSKKFLKIMFSYNNKELIINETVPNRFSPKSPDKAHLNLHINSLELGDSAVYFCASSQDEGVNYGYTFGSGTRLTVV.

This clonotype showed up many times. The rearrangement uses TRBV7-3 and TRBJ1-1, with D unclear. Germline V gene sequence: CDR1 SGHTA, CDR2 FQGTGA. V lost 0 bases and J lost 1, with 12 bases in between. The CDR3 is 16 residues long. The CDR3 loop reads CASSLTPVGRNTEAFF. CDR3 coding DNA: TGTGCCAGCAGCTTAACTCCAGTGGGAAGGAACACTGAAGCTTTCTTT.

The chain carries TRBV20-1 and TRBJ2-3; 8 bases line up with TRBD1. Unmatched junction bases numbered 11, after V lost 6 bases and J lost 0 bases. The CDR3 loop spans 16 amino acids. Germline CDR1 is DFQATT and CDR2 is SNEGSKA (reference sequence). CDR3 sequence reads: CSARTGQYPSTDTQYF. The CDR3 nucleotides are TGCAGTGCAAGGACAGGGCAGTACCCTAGCACAGATACGCAGTATTTT.

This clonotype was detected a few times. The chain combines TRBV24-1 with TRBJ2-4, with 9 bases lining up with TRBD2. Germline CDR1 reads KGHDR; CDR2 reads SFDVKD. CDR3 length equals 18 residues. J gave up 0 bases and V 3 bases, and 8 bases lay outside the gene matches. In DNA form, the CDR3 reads TGTGCCACCAGTGATCCCCCTGCGGGGGGGCTAGCCAAAAACATTCAGTACTTC. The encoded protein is CATSDPPAGGLAKNIQYF.

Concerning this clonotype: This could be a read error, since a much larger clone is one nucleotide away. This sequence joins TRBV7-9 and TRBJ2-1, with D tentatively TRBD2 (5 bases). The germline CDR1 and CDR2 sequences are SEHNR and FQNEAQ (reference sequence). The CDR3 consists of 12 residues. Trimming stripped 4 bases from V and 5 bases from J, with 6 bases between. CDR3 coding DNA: TGTGCCAGCAGCTCCGGGGACAATGAGCAGTTCTTC. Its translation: CASSSGDNEQFF.

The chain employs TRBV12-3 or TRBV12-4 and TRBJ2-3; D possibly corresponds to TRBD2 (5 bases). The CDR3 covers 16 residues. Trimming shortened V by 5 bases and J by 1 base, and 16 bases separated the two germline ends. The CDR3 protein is CASSEDSYFGTDTQYF. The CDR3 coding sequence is TGTGCCAGCAGTGAGGACTCCTACTTTGGCACAGATACGCAGTATTTT.

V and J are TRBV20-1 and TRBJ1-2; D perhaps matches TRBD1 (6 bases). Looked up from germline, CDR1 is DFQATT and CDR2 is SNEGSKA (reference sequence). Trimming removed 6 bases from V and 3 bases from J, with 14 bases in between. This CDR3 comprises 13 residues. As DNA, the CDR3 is TGCAGTGCCAGGAGGGGGGGGGACTATGGCTACACCTTC. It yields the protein CSARRGGDYGYTF.

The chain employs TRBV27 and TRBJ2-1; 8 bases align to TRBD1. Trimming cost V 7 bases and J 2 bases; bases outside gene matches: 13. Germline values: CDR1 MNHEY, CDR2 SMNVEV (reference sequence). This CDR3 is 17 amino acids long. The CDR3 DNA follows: TGTGCCAGCAATAAGCCCATACAGGGGGGTGCCTACAATGAGCAGTTCTTC. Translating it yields CASNKPIQGGAYNEQFF.

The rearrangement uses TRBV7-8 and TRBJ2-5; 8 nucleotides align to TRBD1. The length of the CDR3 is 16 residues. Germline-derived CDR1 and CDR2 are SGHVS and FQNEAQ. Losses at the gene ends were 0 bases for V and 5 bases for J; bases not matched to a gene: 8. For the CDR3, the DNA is TGTGCCAGCAGCTTAGCGGGACAGGAGATGTGGGAGACCCAGTACTTC. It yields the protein CASSLAGQEMWETQYF.

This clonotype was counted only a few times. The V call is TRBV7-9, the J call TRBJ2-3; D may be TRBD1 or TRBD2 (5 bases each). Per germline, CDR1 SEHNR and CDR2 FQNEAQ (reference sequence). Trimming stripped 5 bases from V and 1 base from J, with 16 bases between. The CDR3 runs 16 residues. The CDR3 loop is CASSPWVGTGTDTQYF. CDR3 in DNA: TGTGCCAGCAGCCCTTGGGTAGGGACGGGCACAGATACGCAGTATTTT.

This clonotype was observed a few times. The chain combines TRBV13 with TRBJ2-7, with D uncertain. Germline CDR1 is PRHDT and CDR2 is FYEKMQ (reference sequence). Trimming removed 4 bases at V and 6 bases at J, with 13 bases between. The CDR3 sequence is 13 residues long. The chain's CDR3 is CASSYVGGAEQYF. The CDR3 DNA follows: TGTGCCAGCAGCTATGTTGGCGGAGCCGAGCAGTACTTC.

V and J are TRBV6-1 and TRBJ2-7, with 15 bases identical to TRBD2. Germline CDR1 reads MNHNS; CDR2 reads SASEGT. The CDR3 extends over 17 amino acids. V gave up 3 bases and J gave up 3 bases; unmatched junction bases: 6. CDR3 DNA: TGTGCCAGCAGTGAGGGACTAGCGGGGGGCCGGGGCTACGAGCAGTACTTC. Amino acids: CASSEGLAGGRGYEQYF.

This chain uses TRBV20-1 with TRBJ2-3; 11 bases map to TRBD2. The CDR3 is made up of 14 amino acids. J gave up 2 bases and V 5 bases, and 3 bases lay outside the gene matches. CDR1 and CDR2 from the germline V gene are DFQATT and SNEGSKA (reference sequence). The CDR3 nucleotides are TGCAGTGCTTTACTAGCGGGGGACACAGATACGCAGTATTTT. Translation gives CSALLAGDTDTQYF.

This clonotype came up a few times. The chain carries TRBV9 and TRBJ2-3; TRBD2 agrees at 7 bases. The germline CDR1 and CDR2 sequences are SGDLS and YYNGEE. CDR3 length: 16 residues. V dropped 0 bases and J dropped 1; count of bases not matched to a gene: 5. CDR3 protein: CASSVGGGRGTDTQYF. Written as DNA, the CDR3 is TGTGCCAGCAGCGTAGGGGGCGGGAGAGGCACAGATACGCAGTATTTT.

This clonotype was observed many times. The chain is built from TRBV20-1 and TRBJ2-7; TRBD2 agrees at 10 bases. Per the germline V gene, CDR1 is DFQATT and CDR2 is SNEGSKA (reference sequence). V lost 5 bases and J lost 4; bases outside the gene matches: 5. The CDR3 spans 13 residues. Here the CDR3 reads CSAVSGRRYEQYF. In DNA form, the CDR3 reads TGCAGTGCTGTTAGCGGGAGGAGGTACGAGCAGTACTTC.

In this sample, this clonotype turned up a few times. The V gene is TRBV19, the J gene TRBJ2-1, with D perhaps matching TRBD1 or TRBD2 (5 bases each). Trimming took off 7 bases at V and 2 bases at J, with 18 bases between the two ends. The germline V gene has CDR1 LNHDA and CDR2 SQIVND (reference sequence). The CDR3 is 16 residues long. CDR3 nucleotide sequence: TGTGCCAGTACCTTAACCGGGACGTTAACCTACAATGAGCAGTTCTTC. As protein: CASTLTGTLTYNEQFF.

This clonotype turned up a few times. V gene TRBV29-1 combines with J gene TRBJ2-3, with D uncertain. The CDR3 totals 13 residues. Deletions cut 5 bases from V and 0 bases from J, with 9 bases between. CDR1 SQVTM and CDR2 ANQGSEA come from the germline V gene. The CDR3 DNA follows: TGCAGCGTTTGGGGTAAAAGCACAGATACGCAGTATTTT. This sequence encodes CSVWGKSTDTQYF.

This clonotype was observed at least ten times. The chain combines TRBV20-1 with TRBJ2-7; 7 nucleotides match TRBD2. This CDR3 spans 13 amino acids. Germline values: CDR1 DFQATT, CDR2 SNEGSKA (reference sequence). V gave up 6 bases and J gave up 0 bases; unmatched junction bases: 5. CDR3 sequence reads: CSAGGRSSYEQYF. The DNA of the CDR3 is TGCAGTGCCGGGGGGAGGAGCTCCTACGAGCAGTACTTC.

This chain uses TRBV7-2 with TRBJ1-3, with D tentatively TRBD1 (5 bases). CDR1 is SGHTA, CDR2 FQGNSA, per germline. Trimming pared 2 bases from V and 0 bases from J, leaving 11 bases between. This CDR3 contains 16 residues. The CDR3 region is CASSLQGRSSGNTIYF. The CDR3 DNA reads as TGTGCCAGCAGCTTACAGGGACGGAGCTCTGGAAACACCATATATTTT.

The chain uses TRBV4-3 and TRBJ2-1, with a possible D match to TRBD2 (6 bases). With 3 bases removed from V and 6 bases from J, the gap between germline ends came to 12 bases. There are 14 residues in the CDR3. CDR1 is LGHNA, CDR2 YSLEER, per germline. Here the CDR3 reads CASSQPGLSNEQFF. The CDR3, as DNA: TGCGCCAGCAGCCAGCCGGGACTGTCCAATGAGCAGTTCTTC.

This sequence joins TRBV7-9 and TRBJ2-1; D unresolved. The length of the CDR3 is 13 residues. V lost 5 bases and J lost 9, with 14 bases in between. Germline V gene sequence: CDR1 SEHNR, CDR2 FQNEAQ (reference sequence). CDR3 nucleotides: TGTGCCAGCAGCGCGACCCTTAAGAGTGAGCAGTTCTTC. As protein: CASSATLKSEQFF.

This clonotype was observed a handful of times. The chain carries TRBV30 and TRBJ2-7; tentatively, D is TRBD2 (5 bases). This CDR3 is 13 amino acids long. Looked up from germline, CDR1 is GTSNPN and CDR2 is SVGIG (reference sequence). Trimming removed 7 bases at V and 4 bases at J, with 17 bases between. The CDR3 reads CALFQEDRYEQYF. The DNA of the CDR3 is TGTGCCTTGTTTCAGGAGGACCGTTACGAGCAGTACTTC.

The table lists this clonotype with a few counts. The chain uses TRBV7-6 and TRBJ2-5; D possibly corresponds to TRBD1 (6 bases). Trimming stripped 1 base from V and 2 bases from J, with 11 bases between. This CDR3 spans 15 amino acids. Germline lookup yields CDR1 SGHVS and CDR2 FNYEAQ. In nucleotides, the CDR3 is TGTGCCAGCAGCTTAGAGGGACAAGCTCAAGAGACCCAGTACTTC. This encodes CASSLEGQAQETQYF.

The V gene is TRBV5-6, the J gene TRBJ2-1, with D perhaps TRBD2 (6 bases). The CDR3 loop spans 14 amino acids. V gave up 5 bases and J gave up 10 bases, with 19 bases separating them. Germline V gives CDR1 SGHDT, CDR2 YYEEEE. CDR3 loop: CASRPAAGLWEQFF. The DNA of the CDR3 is TGTGCCAGCAGACCGGCCGCCGGACTATGGGAGCAGTTCTTC.

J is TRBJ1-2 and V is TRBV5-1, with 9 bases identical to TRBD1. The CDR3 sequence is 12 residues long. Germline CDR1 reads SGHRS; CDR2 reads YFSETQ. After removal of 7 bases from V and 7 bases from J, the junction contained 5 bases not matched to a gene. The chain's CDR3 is CASAGTGIGYTF. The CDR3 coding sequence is TGCGCCAGCGCCGGGACAGGGATTGGCTACACCTTC.